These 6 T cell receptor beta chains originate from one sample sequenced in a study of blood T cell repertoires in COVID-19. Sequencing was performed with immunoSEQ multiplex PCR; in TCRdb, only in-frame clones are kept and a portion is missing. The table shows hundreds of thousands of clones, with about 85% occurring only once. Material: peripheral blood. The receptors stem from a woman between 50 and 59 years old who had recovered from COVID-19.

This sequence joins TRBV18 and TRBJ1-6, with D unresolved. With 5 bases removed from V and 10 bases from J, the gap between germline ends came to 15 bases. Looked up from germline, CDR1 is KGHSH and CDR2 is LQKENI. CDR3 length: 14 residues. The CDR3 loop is CASSSTDVGSPLHF. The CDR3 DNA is TGTGCCAGCTCATCAACAGATGTTGGGTCACCCCTCCACTTT.

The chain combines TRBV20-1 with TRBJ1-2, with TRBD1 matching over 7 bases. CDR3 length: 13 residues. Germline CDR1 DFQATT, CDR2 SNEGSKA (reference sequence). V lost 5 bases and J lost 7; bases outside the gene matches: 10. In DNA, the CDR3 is TGCAGTGCTGGTGCCAGGGGGTTTGGTGGCTACACCTTC. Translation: CSAGARGFGGYTF.

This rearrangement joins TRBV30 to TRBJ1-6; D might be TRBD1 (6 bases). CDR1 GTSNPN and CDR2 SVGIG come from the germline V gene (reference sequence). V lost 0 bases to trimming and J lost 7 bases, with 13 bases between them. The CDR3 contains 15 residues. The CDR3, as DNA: TGTGCCTGGAGTGTATTTACGGGGGGCAATTCACCCCTCCACTTT. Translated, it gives CAWSVFTGGNSPLHF.

The CDR3 loop is CASSQFWGAGDNYGYTF. The CDR3 DNA follows: TGCGCCAGCAGCCAATTTTGGGGCGCAGGGGATAACTATGGCTACACCTTC. This chain connects TRBV4-3 to TRBJ1-2; a possible D gene is TRBD1 (6 bases). CDR3 length: 17 amino acids. From germline, CDR1 is LGHNA and CDR2 YSLEER. The ends were cut back, 2 bases at V and 1 base at J, with 17 bases in the middle.

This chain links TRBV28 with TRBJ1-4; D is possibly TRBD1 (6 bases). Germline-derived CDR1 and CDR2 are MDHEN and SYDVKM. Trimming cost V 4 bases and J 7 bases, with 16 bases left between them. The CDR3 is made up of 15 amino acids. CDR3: CASSSLTGWGEKLFF. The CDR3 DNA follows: TGTGCCAGCAGTTCCTTGACAGGTTGGGGTGAAAAACTGTTTTTT.

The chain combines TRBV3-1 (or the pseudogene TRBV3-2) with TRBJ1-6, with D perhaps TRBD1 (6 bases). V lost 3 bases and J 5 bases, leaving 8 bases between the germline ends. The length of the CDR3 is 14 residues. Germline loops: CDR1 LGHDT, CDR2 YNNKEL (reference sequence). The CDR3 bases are TGTGCCAGCAGCCAGGGGGCTCATAATTCACCCCTCCACTTT. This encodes CASSQGAHNSPLHF.